Below are 3 T cell receptor beta chains sequenced from a single sample in a study of T cell repertoires in cytomegalovirus infection. TCRdb re-called the reads with MiXCR, one entry per CDR3 protein. This sample carries more than 55,000 distinct CDR3 sequences, 20% to 25% of them seen once, and the ten largest clones take roughly 63%. These receptors' targets are unknown. Sequences were derived from CD8+ T cells from cultured PBMCs, sampled from culture after CMV antigen stimulation. These receptors were collected from a human donor in good health (CMV status not recorded). Some clones in this sample may be carry-over from other donors' samples.

This clonotype turned up a few times. This chain connects TRBV7-8 to TRBJ2-7; 7 nucleotides match TRBD1. This CDR3 spans 15 amino acids. Germline values: CDR1 SGHVS, CDR2 FQNEAQ. Unmatched junction bases numbered 6, after V lost 1 base and J lost 3 bases. The CDR3 is CASSLVPGQHYEQYF. For the CDR3, the DNA is TGTGCCAGCAGCTTAGTACCGGGACAGCACTACGAGCAGTACTTC.

This chain uses TRBV12-3 or TRBV12-4 with TRBJ2-3; D not resolved. V lost 2 bases, J lost 0 bases, and 18 bases lay in between. The CDR3 is made up of 18 amino acids. The CDR3 region has the DNA TGTGCCAGCAGTTTAACCTCGCTCTCTTGGTTAAGCACAGATACGCAGTATTTT. Translated, it gives CASSLTSLSWLSTDTQYF.

This chain joins TRBV7-2 and TRBJ2-1, with D uncertain. Germline V gene lookup returns CDR1 SGHTA and CDR2 FQGNSA. There are 12 residues in the CDR3. Between the trimmed V and J ends, which lost 8 bases and 6 bases, there was a span of 11 bases. CDR3 amino acids: CASAMKGNEQFF. DNA for the CDR3: TGTGCCAGCGCCATGAAAGGCAATGAGCAGTTCTTC. Drawing the rest from reference TRBV7-2 and TRBJ2-1, the complete variable domain is GAGVSQSPSNKVTEKGKDVELRCDPISGHTALYWYRQSLGQGLEFLIYFQGNSAPDKSGLPSDRFSAERTGGSVSTLTIQRTQQEDSAVYLCASAMKGNEQFFGPGTRLTVL.